This TCR beta chain was obtained from a study of blood T cell repertoires in COVID-19. The overall study: Whether acute or convalescent, the COVID-19 samples came from the United States, Italy and Spain.

V shed 5 bases and J 2 bases; nucleotides not matched to a gene: 8. Germline lookup yields CDR1 SNHLY and CDR2 FYNNEI. The CDR3 covers 15 residues. Authors' data handling: Cell counts per sample came from amplifying reference gene primers. Produced via immunoSEQ multiplex PCR; TCRdb's table is partial and in-frame only. For V, J and clone size, that table is used; D and trimming come from the DNA. The profile shows around 60,000 clones, 70% to 90% of them singletons. Sequenced: peripheral blood. The V call is TRBV2, the J call TRBJ2-5; TRBD1 matches at 7 bases. This clonotype originated in a man between 65 and 85 years old with acute or convalescent COVID-19. CDR3 sequence (DNA): TGTGCCAGCAGTCACGACAGGGTCCGTCAAGAGACCCAGTACTTC. Amino acid sequence: CASSHDRVRQETQYF.